This is a list of T cell receptor beta chains from one sample in a study of shared clonotypes between healthy human individuals. Profiled with immunoSEQ multiplex PCR; TCRdb holds only in-frame clones, not every one. The sample holds hundreds of thousands of clones, around four fifths seen once. Sequenced sample: memory CD4+ T cells sorted from blood. The receptor set was obtained from a woman aged 30 to 39 in good health. CDR3s include the opening cysteine and the closing phenylalanine or tryptophan. Part of the rows lack a size; the others show once, few, many or a class for expanded clones.

J gene,V gene,clone size,CDR3 protein
TRBJ2-5,TRBV25-1,NA,CASSVAETQYF
TRBJ2-2,TRBV7-9,few,CASSRQGRTGELFF
TRBJ2-7,TRBV5-1,NA,CASALWGSYEQYF
TRBJ1-1,TRBV19,few,CASRPDRMNTEAFF
TRBJ2-7,TRBV28,once,CASSYALRGRRSYEQYF
TRBJ2-1,TRBV19,NA,CASTHRAGQVYNEQFF
TRBJ1-1,TRBV5-4,once,CASSLYRGAFTEAFF
TRBJ2-1,TRBV15,once,CATSRFRLEDSEQFF
TRBJ1-1,TRBV19,NA,CASSAQGYTEAFF
TRBJ2-1,TRBV9,once,CASSTGLYNEQFF
TRBJ1-1,TRBV7-3,NA,CASSRQGDTEAFF
TRBJ2-7,TRBV25-1,NA,CASSHDHSPSEQYF
TRBJ1-2,TRBV19,NA,CASSLPGGYTF
TRBJ2-7,TRBV7-8,NA,CASSAGTGSLSEQYF
TRBJ2-1,TRBV28,NA,CASSLAKAGGDEQFF
TRBJ1-5,TRBV15,NA,CATSRKYRVSNQPQHF
TRBJ1-5,TRBV30,NA,CAWSVAGQVVNQPQHF
TRBJ2-3,TRBV5-4,NA,CASSLAGGRTDTQYF
TRBJ2-7,TRBV5-1,NA,CASSLVTGGPSYEQYF
TRBJ1-5,TRBV6-1,NA,CASSEERLAQHF
TRBJ2-3,TRBV29-1,few,CSVEDTGSVPGTQYF
TRBJ1-1,TRBV18,NA,CASSPNGERGRTEAFF